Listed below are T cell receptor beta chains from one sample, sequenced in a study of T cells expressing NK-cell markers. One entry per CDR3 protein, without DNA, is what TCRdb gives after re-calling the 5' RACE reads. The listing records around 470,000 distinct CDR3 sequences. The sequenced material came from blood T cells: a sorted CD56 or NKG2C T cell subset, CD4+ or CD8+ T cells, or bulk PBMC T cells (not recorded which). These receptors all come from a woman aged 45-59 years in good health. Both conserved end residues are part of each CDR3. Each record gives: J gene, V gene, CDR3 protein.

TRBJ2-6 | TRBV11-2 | CASSHLRHSAGTPSSGANVLTF
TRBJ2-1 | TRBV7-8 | CASSRVGTSSYRGSYNEQFF
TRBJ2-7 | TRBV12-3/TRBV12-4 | CASNFHPNVGGYEQYF
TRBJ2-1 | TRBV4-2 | CASSQQGLAGNNEQFF
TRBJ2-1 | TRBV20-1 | CSARDPGGYNELFF
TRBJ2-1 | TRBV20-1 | CSARKIQSSYNEQFF
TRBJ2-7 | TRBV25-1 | CASSTWDRYEQYF
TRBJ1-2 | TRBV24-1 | CATSDLPPRSLIGECGYTF
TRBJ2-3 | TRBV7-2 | CASSSGPRTDTQYF
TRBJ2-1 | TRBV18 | CASSPPTTAYNEQFF
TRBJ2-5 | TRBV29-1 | CSVEEAAYQYF
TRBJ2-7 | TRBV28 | CASSTGTRGYEQYF
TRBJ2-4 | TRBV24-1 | CATSPAGTGGPKNIQYF
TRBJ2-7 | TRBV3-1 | CASSQKGSEQYF
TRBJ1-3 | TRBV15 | CATSRDIGSGGNTIYF
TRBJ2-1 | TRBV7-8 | CASSLGWQVLATLNEQFF
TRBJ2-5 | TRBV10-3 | CAISVRPMEETQYF
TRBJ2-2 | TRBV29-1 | CSVQTGVNTGELFF
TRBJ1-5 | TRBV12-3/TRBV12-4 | CASRFDRVPQPQHF
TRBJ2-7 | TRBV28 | CATTGGLNEQYF
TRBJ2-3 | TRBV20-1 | CSASGQRSTDTQYF
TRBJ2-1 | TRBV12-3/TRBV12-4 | CASSPLWANYNEQFF
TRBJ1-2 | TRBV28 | CATQFQTGSYGYTF
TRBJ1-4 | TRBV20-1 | CSASEPKKKLFF
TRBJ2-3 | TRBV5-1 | CASSGGLGRPTHTQYF
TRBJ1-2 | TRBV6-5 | CASSYSSIAGGYTF
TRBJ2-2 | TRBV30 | CAWSVARTLAGELFF
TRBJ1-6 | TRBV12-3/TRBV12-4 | CASSLVDGRPLLHF
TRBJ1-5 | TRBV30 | CASSVKNQPQHF
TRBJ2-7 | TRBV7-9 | CASSPGLGQYF
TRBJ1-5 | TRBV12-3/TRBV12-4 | CASSDVPGPQHF
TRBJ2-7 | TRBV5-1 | CASSLEAAPRLAYEQYF
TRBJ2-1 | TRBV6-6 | CASSSTLAGGARNEQFF
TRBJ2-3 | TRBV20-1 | CSAILLGARDTQYF
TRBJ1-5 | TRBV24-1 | CATSSGSFSNQPQHF
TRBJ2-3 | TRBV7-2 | CASSLEGRGTQYF
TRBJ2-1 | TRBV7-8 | CASSWLGGSQYNEQFF
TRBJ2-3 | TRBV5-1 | CASSSQGTGGIDTQYF
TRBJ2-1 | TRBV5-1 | CASSFPLTTSGALSYNEQFF
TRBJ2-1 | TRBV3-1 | CASSHWGYNEQFF
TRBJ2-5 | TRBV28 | CASRPRAQETQYF
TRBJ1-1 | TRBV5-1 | CASRTGTPNTEAFF
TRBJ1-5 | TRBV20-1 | CSARGASGNQPQHF
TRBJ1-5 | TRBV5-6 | CASSYSGMGGQPQHF
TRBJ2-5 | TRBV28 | CASGEQETQYF
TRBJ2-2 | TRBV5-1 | CASSLASGRSPGELFF
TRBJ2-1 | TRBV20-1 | CSARPFGGARAYNEQFF
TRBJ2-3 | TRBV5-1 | CASTRDRTDTQYF
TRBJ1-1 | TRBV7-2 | CASSYGAGNTEAFF
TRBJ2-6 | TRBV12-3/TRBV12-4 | CASSPGAGANVLTF